The 13 T cell receptor beta chains presented below share a single source sample, sequenced in a study of long-term antiretroviral therapy in people with HIV. A v3.0 immunoSEQ assay was performed at survey level. This table comes from immunoSEQ multiplex PCR, and its TCRdb copy is limited to in-frame clones, with some not included. The sample has approximately 26,000 clones, roughly nine tenths seen once. This sample comprised unsorted PBMCs, obtained 3.1 years after starting antiretroviral therapy. The receptors were sampled from a man between 18 and 29 years old with HIV.

This chain connects TRBV6-5 to TRBJ1-4, with D uncertain. V shed 1 base and J shed 8 bases, with 11 bases lying between them. This CDR3 comprises 14 residues. Germline CDR1 MNHEY, CDR2 SVGAGI. The CDR3 DNA reads TGTGCCAGCAGTTACTTGCCAGGAGGGGAAAAACTGTTTTTT. This translates into CASSYLPGGEKLFF.

Only a few counts were recorded for this clone. This chain uses TRBV2 with TRBJ2-5, with D possibly matching TRBD2 (5 bases). The CDR3 is made up of 14 amino acids. V gave up 1 base and J gave up 1 base, with 7 bases separating them. CDR1 is SNHLY, CDR2 FYNNEI, per germline. CDR3 in DNA: TGTGCCAGCAGTGAAGATGGAGGCCAAGAGACCCAGTACTTC. It is translated as CASSEDGGQETQYF.

J is TRBJ1-2 and V is TRBV7-9; 12 nucleotides match TRBD1. Trimming took 4 bases from V and 4 from J; bases not matched to a gene: 7. The CDR3 has 16 amino acids. Germline CDR1 and CDR2: SEHNR and FQNEAQ (reference sequence). CDR3 protein: CASSSDAGQGAYGYTF. Here the CDR3 DNA reads TGTGCCAGCAGCTCCGATGCGGGACAGGGGGCCTATGGCTACACCTTC.

The genes are TRBV4-3 and TRBJ2-3; D possibly corresponds to TRBD2 (6 bases). The germline V gene encodes CDR1 LGHNA and CDR2 YSLEER. Trimming removed 4 bases at V and 2 bases at J, with 16 bases between. This CDR3 is built from 16 residues. CDR3 nucleotides: TGCGCCAGCAGCCCCCATAGCGGAGCGGTCACAGATACGCAGTATTTT. This encodes CASSPHSGAVTDTQYF.

This chain uses TRBV18 with TRBJ2-6; weak D call: TRBD2 (6 bases). CDR3 length: 18 amino acids. The germline V and J ends were trimmed by 5 bases and 2 bases, with 19 bases remaining between them. In germline, CDR1 is KGHSH, CDR2 LQKENI. CDR3 residues: CASSTVFGDSPGANVLTF. Written as DNA, the CDR3 is TGTGCCAGCTCAACAGTCTTCGGGGACTCCCCTGGGGCCAACGTCCTGACTTTC.

The chain recombines TRBV28 with TRBJ2-3, with D hard to call. Per the germline V gene, CDR1 is MDHEN and CDR2 is SYDVKM. The CDR3 spans 11 residues. Trimming removed 8 bases at V and 4 bases at J, with 7 bases between. The CDR3 is CASRLSDTQYF. Here the CDR3 DNA reads TGTGCCAGCCGGCTTTCAGATACGCAGTATTTT.

V and J are TRBV19 and TRBJ1-5; 8 bases map to TRBD1. The CDR3 runs 14 residues. The germline CDR1 and CDR2 sequences are LNHDA and SQIVND (reference sequence). V dropped 9 bases and J dropped 2; count of bases not matched to a gene: 6. DNA of the CDR3: TGTGCCAGCCAGGGGGCCTGGGGCAATCAGCCCCAGCATTTT. Protein product: CASQGAWGNQPQHF.

The chain couples TRBV2 to TRBJ1-2; the match to TRBD1 covers 8 bases. This CDR3 spans 11 amino acids. Germline CDR1 and CDR2: SNHLY and FYNNEI. The ends lost 8 bases at V and 5 bases at J; junction bases unmatched: 1. The CDR3 DNA is TGTGCCAGCCGACAGGGGTATGGCTACACCTTC. The encoded protein is CASRQGYGYTF.

V usage is TRBV28 and J usage is TRBJ2-7; no reliable D call. The CDR3 is 10 residues long. The V gene lost 3 bases and the J gene lost 7 bases, with 4 bases spanning the gap. The germline CDR1 and CDR2 sequences are MDHEN and SYDVKM. This CDR3 reads CASSFGEQYF. The CDR3 DNA follows: TGTGCCAGCAGTTTTGGAGAGCAGTACTTC. The entire variable domain, with the rest obtained from reference TRBV28 and TRBJ2-7, is as follows: DVKVTQSSRYLVKRTGEKVFLECVQDMDHENMFWYRQDPGLGLRLIYFSYDVKMKEKGDIPEGYSVSREKKERFSLILESASTNQTSMYLCASSFGEQYFGPGTRLTVT.

This chain connects TRBV6-5 to TRBJ1-1; no clear D gene. Trimming pared 4 bases from V and 2 bases from J, leaving 11 bases between. Per the germline V gene, CDR1 is MNHEY and CDR2 is SVGAGI. The CDR3 runs 14 residues. CDR3 residues: CASSSFDINTEAFF. The DNA of the CDR3 is TGTGCCAGCAGTTCCTTTGACATTAACACTGAAGCTTTCTTT.

The rearrangement uses TRBV19 and TRBJ1-1; D gene unclear. The CDR3 has 14 amino acids. CDR1 and CDR2 (germline): LNHDA, SQIVND (reference sequence). V lost 4 bases, J lost 5 bases, and 14 bases lay in between. In DNA form, the CDR3 reads TGTGCCAGTAGTACCCCAAACCGGGAAACTGAAGCTTTCTTT. Protein sequence: CASSTPNRETEAFF. The full variable domain, with the rest looked up from reference TRBV19 and TRBJ1-1, is DGGITQSPKYLFRKEGQNVTLSCEQNLNHDAMYWYRQDPGQGLRLIYYSQIVNDFQKGDIAEGYSVSREKKESFPLTVTSAQKNPTAFYLCASSTPNRETEAFFGQGTRLTVV.

The chain has TRBV27 and TRBJ2-7; 7 bases align to TRBD2. This CDR3 is 14 amino acids long. V dropped 6 bases and J dropped 5; count of bases not matched to a gene: 10. CDR1 and CDR2 (germline): MNHEY, SMNVEV (reference sequence). As DNA, the CDR3 is TGTGCCAGCAGCCTGAGGGAGGGCCAACACGAGCAGTACTTC. As protein: CASSLREGQHEQYF.

The chain uses TRBV2 and TRBJ1-2, with D maybe TRBD1 (5 bases). The ends were cut back, 5 bases at V and 7 bases at J, with 14 bases in the middle. Germline V gene sequence: CDR1 SNHLY, CDR2 FYNNEI. The CDR3 spans 13 residues. CDR3 protein: CASSPGRSSGYTF. Here the CDR3 DNA reads TGTGCCAGCAGTCCGGGACGGAGCAGTGGCTACACCTTC.